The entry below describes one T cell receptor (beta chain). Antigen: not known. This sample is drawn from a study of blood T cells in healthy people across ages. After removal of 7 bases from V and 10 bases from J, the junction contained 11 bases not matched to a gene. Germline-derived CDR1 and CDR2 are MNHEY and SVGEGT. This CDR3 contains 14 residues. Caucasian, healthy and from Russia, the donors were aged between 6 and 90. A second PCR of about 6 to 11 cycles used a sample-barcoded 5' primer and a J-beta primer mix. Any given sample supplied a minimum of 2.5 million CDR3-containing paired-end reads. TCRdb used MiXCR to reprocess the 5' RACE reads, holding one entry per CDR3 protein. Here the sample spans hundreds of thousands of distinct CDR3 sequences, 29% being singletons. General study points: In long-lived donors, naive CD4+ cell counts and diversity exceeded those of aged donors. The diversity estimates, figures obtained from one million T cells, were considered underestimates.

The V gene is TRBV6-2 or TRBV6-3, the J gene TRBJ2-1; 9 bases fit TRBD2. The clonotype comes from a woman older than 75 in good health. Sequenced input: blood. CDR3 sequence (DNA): TGTGCCAGCAAAATTCTAGCGGGAACCTACGAGCAGTTCTTC. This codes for CASKILAGTYEQFF.